The 31 T cell receptor beta chains given below trace back to one sample, sequenced in a study of cytomegalovirus exposure and HLA in healthy donors. Clones were read by immunoSEQ multiplex PCR, and TCRdb kept only the in-frame ones, dropping some. There are 130,000 or so clones in the sample; nearly 90% occur only once, and 0.95% to 1.5% lies in the top ten. The specimen was PBMCs. The receptors originated from a woman younger than 30 in good health and CMV-seronegative.

On this clone: The germline gene is not matched at one end of the junction; a read error may be the cause. This chain joins TRBV5-8 and TRBJ1-2; D perhaps matches TRBD1 (6 bases). CDR3 length equals 11 residues. In germline, CDR1 is SGHTS, CDR2 YDEGEE. For the CDR3, the DNA is TGTGCCAGCAGCTTGGTTGGGGACACGGACTTC. It is translated as CASSLVGDTDF.

The gene calls are TRBV5-5 and TRBJ1-6; D is unresolved. The ends were cut back, 4 bases at V and 6 bases at J, with 14 bases in the middle. This CDR3 spans 15 amino acids. Germline CDR1 is SGHKS and CDR2 is YYEKEE (reference sequence). Here the CDR3 reads CASSPNQDFNSPLHF. CDR3 bases: TGTGCCAGCAGCCCGAATCAGGATTTTAATTCACCCCTCCACTTT. Full variable domain (rest looked up from reference TRBV5-5 and TRBJ1-6): DAGVTQSPTHLIKTRGQQVTLRCSPISGHKSVSWYQQVLGQGPQFIFQYYEKEERGRGNFPDRFSARQFPNYSSELNVNALLLGDSALYLCASSPNQDFNSPLHFGNGTRLTVT.

This sequence joins TRBV28 and TRBJ1-2, with D tentatively TRBD1 (5 bases). There are 13 residues in the CDR3. V was pared by 10 bases and J by 6 bases, with 18 bases between. The germline V gene encodes CDR1 MDHEN and CDR2 SYDVKM. CDR3: CAIISSWGDGYTF. CDR3 sequence (DNA): TGTGCCATCATTTCCTCTTGGGGGGATGGCTACACCTTC.

The chain carries TRBV14 and TRBJ2-1, with 10 positions matching TRBD1. The V gene's germline CDR1 is SGHDN and CDR2 FVKESK. CDR3 length: 15 residues. V trimming: 1 base; J trimming: 7 bases; junction bases outside the gene matches: 4. The CDR3 coding sequence is TGTGCCAGCAGCCAAGTACGACAGGGGGCTAATGAGCAGTTCTTC. This codes for CASSQVRQGANEQFF.

The chain uses TRBV6-6 and TRBJ1-2, with 12 bases fitting TRBD1. The CDR3 is 14 amino acids. Germline assignment: CDR1 MNHNY and CDR2 SVGAGI (reference sequence). J lost 13 bases, V lost 6 bases, and 12 bases had no gene match. CDR3 nucleotides: TGTGCCAGCAGAACTACCGGGACAGGGGGCGCCGGCACCTTC. It codes for CASRTTGTGGAGTF.

The chain is built from TRBV7-9 and TRBJ2-2; D might be TRBD2 (5 bases). Germline lookup yields CDR1 SEHNR and CDR2 FQNEAQ (reference sequence). The V gene lost 5 bases and the J gene lost 7 bases, with 5 bases spanning the gap. The CDR3 is 11 residues long. The CDR3 is CASSRGGELFF. The CDR3 DNA reads TGTGCCAGCAGCCGGGGCGGGGAGCTGTTTTTT.

The rearrangement links TRBV5-1 to TRBJ1-5, with 8 bases aligning to TRBD1. CDR1 and CDR2 (germline): SGHRS, YFSETQ. V lost 4 bases, J lost 3 bases, and 6 bases stayed unmatched. The CDR3 contains 15 residues. CDR3 sequence: CASSLTGVINQPQHF. The CDR3 bases are TGCGCCAGCAGCCTGACAGGGGTAATCAATCAGCCCCAGCATTTT.

V usage is TRBV12-2 and J usage is TRBJ1-1; the DNA was not used to check the table's D call, TRBD1. TRBV12-2 is flagged as a pseudogene. CDR3 length: 16 residues. The CDR3 coding sequence is TGTGCAAGTCGCTTAGGCTTGGGCCCTCAGAACACTGAAGCTTTCTTT. This encodes CASRLGLGPQNTEAFF.

The DNA of the CDR3 is TGTGCCAGCAGTTACTCCGCGGCCTATAATTCACCCCTCCACTTT. Protein sequence: CASSYSAAYNSPLHF. The rearrangement joins TRBV6-5 to TRBJ1-6; the D is unclear. V dropped 0 bases and J dropped 2 bases, with 5 bases sitting between them. The germline V gene encodes CDR1 MNHEY and CDR2 SVGAGI. The CDR3 sequence is 15 residues long.

The rearrangement uses TRBV5-4 and TRBJ1-1; D gene ambiguous. The CDR3 is made up of 13 amino acids. Germline lookup yields CDR1 SGHNT and CDR2 YYREEE (reference sequence). With 3 bases removed from V and 8 bases from J, the gap between germline ends came to 14 bases. CDR3 protein: CASSWAGRREAFF. The DNA of the CDR3 is TGTGCCAGCAGCTGGGCTGGGAGGCGGGAAGCTTTCTTT. Based on the CDR3 plus reference TRBV5-4 and TRBJ1-1, the full variable domain is ETGVTQSPTHLIKTRGQQVTLRCSSQSGHNTVSWYQQALGQGPQFIFQYYREEENGRGNFPPRFSGLQFPNYSSELNVNALELDDSALYLCASSWAGRREAFFGQGTRLTVV.

The chain uses TRBV4-2 and TRBJ1-6; D call uncertain. The germline gives CDR1 LGHNA, CDR2 YNFKEQ. The CDR3 totals 13 residues. V lost 1 base and J lost 7, with 5 bases in between. Here the CDR3 reads CASSQVGNSPLHF. DNA of the CDR3: TGTGCCAGCAGCCAAGTTGGCAATTCACCCCTCCACTTT.

This chain uses TRBV5-1 with TRBJ2-7, with a possible D match to TRBD1 (7 bases). Germline CDR1 and CDR2: SGHRS and YFSETQ. V dropped 4 bases and J dropped 1 base, with 9 bases sitting between them. This CDR3 has 13 amino acids. CDR3 nucleotides: TGCGCCAGCAGCCCAGGGGGGTCCTACGAGCAGTACTTC. This codes for CASSPGGSYEQYF.

This chain uses TRBV7-9 with TRBJ1-5, with D perhaps TRBD1 (6 bases). The CDR3 is 16 residues long. Germline CDR1 reads SEHNR; CDR2 reads FQNEAQ (reference sequence). The ends were cut back, 6 bases at V and 3 bases at J, with 18 bases in the middle. In DNA, the CDR3 is TGTGCCAGCAGTCCCACAGGGAACAGGAACAATCAGCCCCAGCATTTT. This encodes CASSPTGNRNNQPQHF.

This clone was seen more than once but under ten times. A clone one base away is much larger, so this may be a read error. Other DNA sequences in this specimen translate into the identical CDR3. The chain couples TRBV6-4 to TRBJ2-3; 15 nucleotides match TRBD2. J gave up 4 bases and V 4 bases, and 0 bases lay outside the gene matches. The CDR3 consists of 15 residues. The V gene's germline CDR1 is MRHNA and CDR2 SNTAGT. CDR3 residues: CASSGTSGGADTQYF. In DNA form, the CDR3 reads TGTGCCAGCAGTGGGACTAGCGGGGGGGCAGATACGCAGTATTTT.

The rearrangement uses TRBV6-5 and TRBJ1-2; TRBD1 might be the D (6 bases). The V end was cut by 3 bases, the J end by 12 bases, with 11 bases between. The CDR3 contains 11 residues. Germline loops: CDR1 MNHEY, CDR2 SVGAGI. The CDR3 sequence: CASSYLGAHTF. In DNA, the CDR3 is TGTGCCAGCAGTTATCTGGGGGCGCACACCTTC.

The chain links TRBV2 to TRBJ1-6; D not certain. The CDR3 is 13 residues long. V was trimmed by 7 bases and J by 7 bases, leaving 11 bases between them. The germline gives CDR1 SNHLY, CDR2 FYNNEI. CDR3 in amino acids: CASKPNPNSPLHF. The CDR3 DNA follows: TGTGCCAGCAAACCTAATCCCAATTCACCCCTCCACTTT.

This sequence joins TRBV10-3 and TRBJ1-3; the D gene is possibly TRBD1 (5 bases). V lost 8 bases and J lost 0, with 8 bases in between. Germline CDR1 reads ENHRY; CDR2 reads SYGVKD. This CDR3 contains 13 residues. As DNA, the CDR3 is TGTGCCATCGGGGGGATCTCTGGAAACACCATATATTTT. Translated: CAIGGISGNTIYF.

The chain has TRBV23-1 and TRBJ2-5; TRBD1 matches at 12 bases. TRBV23-1 counts as an open reading frame of uncertain function. The CDR3 has 17 amino acids. Losses at the gene ends were 0 bases for V and 4 bases for J; bases not matched to a gene: 6. CDR3 bases: TGCGCCAGCAGTCAATCCCCTAGGGACAGGGGGCGAGAGACCCAGTACTTC. Translated, it gives CASSQSPRDRGRETQYF.

This clone was observed once. J is TRBJ2-3 and V is TRBV5-1, with TRBD2 matching over 10 bases. This CDR3 is 15 amino acids long. Germline CDR1 SGHRS, CDR2 YFSETQ. The V gene end was trimmed by 7 bases and the J gene end by 3 bases; junction bases not matched to a gene: 8. The CDR3 DNA reads TGCGCCAGCCGCACTAGCGGGGATGGGACAGATACGCAGTATTTT. This encodes CASRTSGDGTDTQYF. Full variable domain (outside the CDR3, taken from reference TRBV5-1 and TRBJ2-3): KAGVTQTPRYLIKTRGQQVTLSCSPISGHRSVSWYQQTPGQGLQFLFEYFSETQRNKGNFPGRFSGRQFSNSRSEMNVSTLELGDSALYLCASRTSGDGTDTQYFGPGTRLTVL.

This clone was counted only a few times. This chain links TRBV15 with TRBJ2-7; weak D call: TRBD1 (5 bases). V lost 5 bases and J 3 bases, leaving 8 bases between the germline ends. This CDR3 region has 12 residues. CDR1 is LNHNV, CDR2 YYDKDF, per germline (reference sequence). CDR3 sequence (DNA): TGTGCCACCAGCCGACAGAGCTACGAGCAGTACTTC. Amino acid sequence: CATSRQSYEQYF.

The chain links TRBV11-2 to TRBJ2-4; 12 nucleotides match TRBD1. V gave up 2 bases and J gave up 7 bases; unmatched junction bases: 6. This CDR3 has 16 residues. Germline V gives CDR1 SGHAT, CDR2 FQNNGV. CDR3 DNA: TGTGCCAGCAGCTTACCGGGACAGGGGGCAGGGAACATTCAGTACTTC. This gives the protein CASSLPGQGAGNIQYF.

The J gene is TRBJ1-2, the V gene TRBV9, with D maybe TRBD1 (5 bases). CDR3 length: 14 amino acids. Deletions cut 0 bases from V and 4 bases from J, with 10 bases between. CDR1 and CDR2 from the germline V gene are SGDLS and YYNGEE. The CDR3 DNA follows: TGTGCCAGCAGCGTAGATGGGGCCGCCTATGGCTACACCTTC. It codes for CASSVDGAAYGYTF.

The rearrangement joins TRBV18 to TRBJ1-2; possibly TRBD1 for D (5 bases). The CDR3 has 14 residues. The V and J ends lost 3 bases and 8 bases respectively, with 16 bases between them. Germline loops: CDR1 KGHSH, CDR2 LQKENI. CDR3 sequence: CASSPYSGGSGYTF. DNA of the CDR3: TGTGCCAGCTCACCTTATTCCGGGGGAAGCGGCTACACCTTC.

J is TRBJ1-4 and V is TRBV19; D is unresolved. The length of the CDR3 is 13 residues. The V end lost 3 bases, the J end lost 7 bases, and 9 bases lay between the germline ends. In germline, CDR1 is LNHDA, CDR2 SQIVND (reference sequence). CDR3 loop: CASSIRFAEKLFF. CDR3 DNA sequence: TGTGCCAGTAGTATTAGATTTGCTGAAAAACTGTTTTTT. Complete variable domain (other parts from reference TRBV19 and TRBJ1-4): DGGITQSPKYLFRKEGQNVTLSCEQNLNHDAMYWYRQDPGQGLRLIYYSQIVNDFQKGDIAEGYSVSREKKESFPLTVTSAQKNPTAFYLCASSIRFAEKLFFGSGTQLSVL.

This sequence joins TRBV5-1 and TRBJ2-5, with TRBD2 matching 8 bases. With V trimmed by 9 bases and J by 2 bases, 6 bases remained unmatched. Germline CDR1 is SGHRS and CDR2 is YFSETQ. The CDR3 runs to 13 residues. In nucleotides, the CDR3 is TGCGCCACCCGGGGGGGCACGCAAGAGACCCAGTACTTC. This sequence encodes CATRGGTQETQYF. Full variable domain (remainder filled in from reference TRBV5-1 and TRBJ2-5): KAGVTQTPRYLIKTRGQQVTLSCSPISGHRSVSWYQQTPGQGLQFLFEYFSETQRNKGNFPGRFSGRQFSNSRSEMNVSTLELGDSALYLCATRGGTQETQYFGPGTRLLVL.

This clone has just one count. V usage is TRBV5-1 and J usage is TRBJ2-5, with TRBD2 identical over 9 bases. J gave up 3 bases and V 4 bases, and 7 bases lay outside the gene matches. This CDR3 is 15 amino acids long. Per the germline V gene, CDR1 is SGHRS and CDR2 is YFSETQ. The CDR3 nucleotides read TGCGCCAGCAGCCCTAGCGGGGCCATGGAAGAGACCCAGTACTTC. Residues: CASSPSGAMEETQYF.

This clone has more than one count but fewer than ten. This chain uses TRBV2 with TRBJ1-5; no reliable D call. CDR3 length: 13 residues. From germline, CDR1 is SNHLY and CDR2 FYNNEI. The V gene lost 0 bases and the J gene lost 6 bases, with 6 bases spanning the gap. The CDR3 DNA reads as TGTGCCAGCAGTGAAGCCCTGTTTCAGCCCCAGCATTTT. Translated, it gives CASSEALFQPQHF.

A word on this clone: A read error may account for a junction end that differs from germline. In DNA form, the CDR3 reads TGCAGTGTAGGGGGCTACACTGAGCAGTTCTTC. Translation gives CSVGGYTEQFF. The rearrangement joins TRBV20-1 to TRBJ2-1, with 7 bases aligning to TRBD1. Germline V gene lookup returns CDR1 DFQATT and CDR2 SNEGSKA (reference sequence). The CDR3 is 11 amino acids.

The chain employs TRBV28 and TRBJ2-1; a possible D gene is TRBD1 (6 bases). The V gene lost 5 bases and the J gene lost 4 bases, with 15 bases spanning the gap. The CDR3 extends over 15 amino acids. Germline values: CDR1 MDHEN, CDR2 SYDVKM. CDR3 DNA: TGTGCCAGCAGTCCGGGACACAGTACGTACAATGAGCAGTTCTTC. It translates to CASSPGHSTYNEQFF.

A note on this clone: One junction end disagrees with the germline gene, perhaps due to a read error. The CDR3 spells CASSLGQGAYHF. CDR3 nucleotide sequence: TGCGCCAGCAGCTTGGGCCAGGGGGCCTATCACTTC. The chain combines TRBV5-1 with TRBJ1-2; TRBD1 agrees at 8 bases. In germline, CDR1 is SGHRS, CDR2 YFSETQ. The CDR3 runs to 12 residues.

V and J are TRBV4-1 and TRBJ1-1, with a weak D call TRBD1 (5 bases). CDR3 length: 12 residues. Trimming left V 0 bases short and J 8 bases short, with 7 bases between. CDR1 and CDR2 from the germline V gene are MGHRA and YSYEKL. The CDR3: CASSQERTEAFF. The CDR3 DNA reads TGCGCCAGCAGCCAAGAGCGGACAGAAGCTTTCTTT.